This TCR beta chain was sequenced during a study of blood T cell repertoires in COVID-19. The wider study: Whether acute or convalescent, the COVID-19 samples came from the United States, Italy and Spain. Sources were T cells, B-cell-depleted T cells, or PBMCs; the material itself was cDNA or gDNA.

In the authors' methods: Estimates of nucleated cell counts were drawn from the amplification of reference gene primers. Libraries were prepared by immunoSEQ multiplex PCR; TCRdb keeps only in-frame clonotypes and omits some of them. Clonal size and the V and J genes are those of that table, whereas D and trimming came from the DNA. This table holds over 200,000 clones, more than 75% found once. The CDR3 runs 14 residues. In germline, CDR1 is SGHAT, CDR2 FQNNGV. Trimming pared 5 bases from V and 4 bases from J, leaving 14 bases between. The rearrangement joins TRBV11-2 to TRBJ1-2; possible D gene TRBD1, 5 bases. The sequenced material came from peripheral blood. This receptor was identified in a man between 60 and 70 years old who had recovered from COVID-19. The CDR3 DNA reads TGTGCCAGCAGCCAGGGCCACTACCTCTATGGCTACACCTTC. This codes for CASSQGHYLYGYTF.